A single sample is the source of the 25 T cell receptor beta chains below, sequenced in a study of cytomegalovirus exposure and HLA in healthy donors. Measured with immunoSEQ multiplex PCR; TCRdb has only the in-frame clones, and not every one. The table records about 160,000 clones, 80% to 85% of them present only once. Sequenced: PBMCs. These receptors were collected from a man aged 25 to 40 in good health and CMV-seropositive.

This chain links TRBV18 with TRBJ2-6, with D unclear. The V gene lost 6 bases and the J gene lost 0 bases, with 9 bases spanning the gap. CDR1 and CDR2 (germline): KGHSH, LQKENI. There are 15 residues in the CDR3. The CDR3 spells CASSDMDSGANVLTF. The CDR3 nucleotides are TGTGCCAGCTCTGACATGGACTCTGGGGCCAACGTCCTGACTTTC.

This chain links TRBV27 with TRBJ2-7, with 9 bases lining up with TRBD1. This CDR3 has 15 residues. CDR1 MNHEY and CDR2 SMNVEV come from the germline V gene (reference sequence). Unmatched junction bases numbered 9, after V lost 5 bases and J lost 4 bases. The CDR3 loop reads CASSDDRGFFYEQYF. The CDR3 DNA reads TGTGCCAGCAGTGATGACAGGGGGTTTTTTTACGAGCAGTACTTC.

This clone was observed once. The rearrangement joins TRBV28 to TRBJ1-1; 7 positions agree with TRBD1. Germline V gene sequence: CDR1 MDHEN, CDR2 SYDVKM. CDR3 length: 17 amino acids. J was trimmed by 0 bases and V by 7 bases; bases with no gene match: 14. The CDR3 sequence is CASIVHRQGGLNTEAFF. The CDR3 DNA reads TGTGCCAGCATTGTCCATAGGCAGGGGGGTCTGAACACTGAAGCTTTCTTT.

The chain recombines TRBV30 with TRBJ2-7; 10 nucleotides align to TRBD1. This CDR3 has 14 amino acids. V dropped 1 base and J dropped 4; count of bases not matched to a gene: 4. Germline V gene lookup returns CDR1 GTSNPN and CDR2 SVGIG (reference sequence). The chain's CDR3 is CAWSAGTGDYEQYF. In DNA, the CDR3 is TGTGCCTGGAGTGCCGGGACAGGGGATTACGAGCAGTACTTC.

The rearrangement uses TRBV28 and TRBJ1-2; D perhaps matches TRBD1 (6 bases). The CDR3 length is 14 residues. Germline-derived CDR1 and CDR2 are MDHEN and SYDVKM. V was cut by 2 bases and J by 3 bases, with 10 bases left in between. The CDR3 loop reads CASSLNAGDYGYTF. CDR3 DNA: TGTGCCAGCAGTTTAAACGCAGGGGACTATGGCTACACCTTC.

The CDR3 here is CASSSTPGYSGQGTGNTIYF. CDR3 DNA: TGCGCCAGCAGCTCCACTCCTGGGTACTCGGGACAGGGTACTGGAAACACCATATATTTT. V gene TRBV5-1 combines with J gene TRBJ1-3; 9 bases map to TRBD1. The V gene's germline CDR1 is SGHRS and CDR2 YFSETQ. The CDR3 consists of 20 residues. V dropped 3 bases and J dropped 2; count of bases not matched to a gene: 18.

Details on this clone: Other DNA sequences in the sample encode the same CDR3. The chain couples TRBV29-1 to TRBJ1-1; perhaps TRBD1 as D (6 bases). Germline values: CDR1 SQVTM, CDR2 ANQGSEA. V was trimmed by 4 bases and J by 4 bases, leaving 13 bases between them. This CDR3 is 13 amino acids long. The CDR3 region has the DNA TGCAGCGTTGTGACCCTGGGGGCCACTGAAGCTTTCTTT. Amino acids: CSVVTLGATEAFF.

This sequence joins TRBV10-1 and TRBJ1-3; no clear D. The CDR3 covers 11 residues. The V gene's germline CDR1 is WNHNN and CDR2 SYGVQD (reference sequence). The V and J ends lost 3 bases and 8 bases respectively, with 5 bases between them. The CDR3 spells CASSDTDTIYF. CDR3 bases: TGCGCCAGCAGTGACACGGACACCATATATTTT.

The V and J genes are TRBV19 and TRBJ2-3, with 9 bases lining up with TRBD1. The ends lost 0 bases at V and 11 bases at J; junction bases unmatched: 6. The CDR3 runs 14 residues. Looked up from germline, CDR1 is LNHDA and CDR2 is SQIVND (reference sequence). The CDR3 is CASSIDHRGLGQYF. Written as DNA, the CDR3 is TGTGCCAGTAGTATAGATCACAGGGGGCTAGGGCAGTATTTT.

This clone was seen a few times. The J gene is TRBJ1-5, the V gene TRBV7-8; D gene ambiguous. The germline V gene encodes CDR1 SGHVS and CDR2 FQNEAQ. V lost 4 bases, J lost 7 bases, and 5 bases lay in between. This CDR3 spans 11 amino acids. For the CDR3, the DNA is TGTGCCAGCAGCTCTCTGCAGCCCCAGCATTTT. This sequence encodes CASSSLQPQHF.

J is TRBJ2-4 and V is TRBV27; D gene unclear. V lost 5 bases to trimming and J lost 1 base, with 15 bases between them. The CDR3 is 16 amino acids. Germline-derived CDR1 and CDR2 are MNHEY and SMNVEV (reference sequence). CDR3: CASSAPASLAKNIQYF. The CDR3 bases are TGTGCCAGCAGTGCCCCCGCGTCCTTGGCCAAAAACATTCAGTACTTC.

The chain carries TRBV15 and TRBJ1-6, with a tentative D call TRBD1 (5 bases). V was trimmed by 6 bases and J by 3 bases, leaving 12 bases between them. Germline V gene lookup returns CDR1 LNHNV and CDR2 YYDKDF (reference sequence). The CDR3 is 15 amino acids. This CDR3 reads CATRPGGGYNSPLHF. The DNA of the CDR3 is TGTGCCACCAGGCCTGGGGGAGGCTATAATTCACCCCTCCACTTT.

The chain couples TRBV9 to TRBJ1-2, with D unclear. V shed 0 bases and J shed 8 bases, with 11 bases lying between them. This CDR3 contains 13 residues. Germline values: CDR1 SGDLS, CDR2 YYNGEE. The CDR3 DNA follows: TGTGCCAGCAGCGTAGTAGGAGGAAGCGGCTACACCTTC. Its translation: CASSVVGGSGYTF.

This rearrangement joins TRBV2 to TRBJ1-5; 8 nucleotides line up with TRBD1. The V gene's germline CDR1 is SNHLY and CDR2 FYNNEI. The CDR3 consists of 15 residues. V shed 6 bases, J shed 4 bases, and the junction held 8 bases outside the gene matches. The CDR3 sequence: CASSYTQGANQPQHF. In DNA, the CDR3 is TGTGCCAGCAGCTACACGCAGGGGGCGAATCAGCCCCAGCATTTT.

This chain uses TRBV18 with TRBJ2-2; 9 bases map to TRBD2. V gave up 4 bases and J gave up 1 base; unmatched junction bases: 4. Per germline, CDR1 KGHSH and CDR2 LQKENI. This CDR3 is built from 16 residues. This CDR3 is CASSLLAGQNTGELFF. CDR3 DNA sequence: TGTGCCAGCTCACTCCTAGCGGGACAGAACACCGGGGAGCTGTTTTTT.

The rearrangement uses TRBV7-2 and TRBJ2-7; possible D gene TRBD1, 5 bases. The CDR3 sequence is 13 residues long. V was shortened by 2 bases and J by 3 bases, with 8 bases between the two germline ends. Germline CDR1 SGHTA, CDR2 FQGNSA. In DNA, the CDR3 is TGTGCCAGCAGCTTACTCAGGGACTACGAGCAGTACTTC. Protein sequence: CASSLLRDYEQYF.

The chain uses TRBV6-6 and TRBJ1-1, with 7 bases lining up with TRBD1. This CDR3 is built from 13 residues. V shed 7 bases and J 0 bases; nucleotides not matched to a gene: 2. The germline V gene has CDR1 MNHNY and CDR2 SVGAGI (reference sequence). CDR3 nucleotide sequence: TGTGCCAGCAAGGGACAGCTGAACACTGAAGCTTTCTTT. Its translation is CASKGQLNTEAFF.

This chain joins TRBV27 and TRBJ1-2; 9 nucleotides align to TRBD1. CDR3 length: 16 amino acids. After removal of 4 bases from V and 3 bases from J, the junction contained 9 bases not matched to a gene. Germline CDR1 reads MNHEY; CDR2 reads SMNVEV (reference sequence). CDR3: CASSSKGTGNYYGYTF. CDR3 bases: TGTGCCAGCAGTTCCAAGGGGACAGGGAATTACTATGGCTACACCTTC.

The chain recombines TRBV7-2 with TRBJ2-5, with D unclear. V was shortened by 5 bases and J by 1 base, with 8 bases between the two germline ends. Per the germline V gene, CDR1 is SGHTA and CDR2 is FQGNSA. The CDR3 spans 13 residues. The CDR3 DNA is TGTGCCAGCAGCCCCGGTACCCAAGAGACCCAGTACTTC. Translation: CASSPGTQETQYF.

The V call is TRBV5-1, the J call TRBJ2-2; tentative D call: TRBD2 (5 bases). The CDR3 extends over 16 amino acids. V gave up 0 bases and J gave up 5 bases, with 14 bases separating them. Germline CDR1 reads SGHRS; CDR2 reads YFSETQ. CDR3 sequence (DNA): TGCGCCAGCAGCTTGGACGGCCTGACGGGAACCGGGGAGCTGTTTTTT. Its translation is CASSLDGLTGTGELFF.

The V call is TRBV7-2, the J call TRBJ2-7, with D tentatively TRBD1 (6 bases). Germline V gene sequence: CDR1 SGHTA, CDR2 FQGNSA. V was pared by 6 bases and J by 6 bases, with 15 bases between. The length of the CDR3 is 13 residues. For the CDR3, the DNA is TGTGCCAGCAGTTTATTTACAGGGAGCGAGCAGTACTTC. Translated: CASSLFTGSEQYF.

The rearrangement uses TRBV5-4 and TRBJ2-7; D is perhaps TRBD2 (5 bases). Trimming cost V 9 bases and J 0 bases, with 16 bases left between them. There are 14 residues in the CDR3. Per germline, CDR1 SGHNT and CDR2 YYREEE (reference sequence). CDR3 amino acids: CATRSGSNSYEQYF. CDR3 DNA sequence: TGTGCCACCCGATCGGGGAGTAACTCCTACGAGCAGTACTTC.

This clone appeared a single time. The rearrangement links TRBV4-1 to TRBJ2-1; 13 positions agree with TRBD2. The CDR3 is 16 residues long. Germline CDR1 MGHRA, CDR2 YSYEKL. V gave up 3 bases and J gave up 9 bases; unmatched junction bases: 8. This chain's CDR3 is CASSQAGLAGVSEQFF. CDR3 DNA: TGCGCCAGCAGCCAGGCCGGACTAGCGGGAGTGAGTGAGCAGTTCTTC.

The J gene is TRBJ2-2, the V gene TRBV4-1; 8 positions match TRBD1. The germline V gene has CDR1 MGHRA and CDR2 YSYEKL. Losses at the gene ends were 3 bases for V and 10 bases for J; bases not matched to a gene: 10. The CDR3 loop spans 15 amino acids. CDR3 sequence reads: CASSHPRGQGAELFF. As DNA, the CDR3 is TGCGCCAGCAGCCACCCCCGAGGACAGGGCGCGGAGCTGTTTTTT.

Only one count was recorded for this clone. J is TRBJ2-3 and V is TRBV28; 15 bases are shared with TRBD2. The CDR3 loop spans 16 amino acids. The V segment lost 7 bases and the J segment 5 bases; nucleotides outside the gene matches: 7. The V gene's germline CDR1 is MDHEN and CDR2 SYDVKM. The CDR3 nucleotides read TGTGCCAGCATCCGAGGGACTAGCGGGAGGATAGATACGCAGTATTTT. It translates to CASIRGTSGRIDTQYF. Full variable domain (outside the CDR3, taken from reference TRBV28 and TRBJ2-3): DVKVTQSSRYLVKRTGEKVFLECVQDMDHENMFWYRQDPGLGLRLIYFSYDVKMKEKGDIPEGYSVSREKKERFSLILESASTNQTSMYLCASIRGTSGRIDTQYFGPGTRLTVL.